These 11 T cell receptor beta chains came from one sample sequenced in a study of tumor and adjacent non-tumor tissue in lung cancer. No cell sorting was done before RNA was extracted from the tissue. The library came from three nested PCR rounds adapted from ARM-PCR protocols. TCRdb called the multiplex PCR reads again in MiXCR, with one record for every CDR3 protein. This table holds 200,000 or so distinct CDR3 sequences, 71% found once. Specimen: lung tumor tissue. All receptors derive from a man aged 55 to 69 with non-small cell lung cancer.

On this clonotype: The CDR3 does not close with the conserved phenylalanine or tryptophan, likely indicating a read error. The V and J genes are TRBV11-2 and TRBJ2-7; TRBD1 matches 7 bases. Germline values: CDR1 SGHAT, CDR2 FQNNGV. The CDR3 spans 15 residues. The CDR3 nucleotides are TGTACCAGCAATACGTTAGGGGGCGAATCCTACGAGCAGTACATC. Protein sequence: CTSNTLGGESYEQYI.

J is TRBJ2-1 and V is TRBV29-1; no definite D call. The CDR3 is 11 residues long. Trimming cost V 7 bases and J 16 bases, with 20 bases left between them. Germline CDR1 SQVTM, CDR2 ANQGSEA. This chain's CDR3 is CSAAQADVHFF. The CDR3 nucleotides read TGCAGCGCCGCGCAGGCCGATGTGCATTTCTTC.

About this clonotype itself: No conserved phenylalanine or tryptophan ends this CDR3, so it is likely a read error. Because the CDR3's place on the DNA is in doubt, the DNA is left out and the CDR3 is given as listed by TCRdb. The V and J genes are TRBV20-1 and TRBJ2-7. Germline CDR1 DFQATT, CDR2 SNEGSKA (reference sequence). The CDR3 length equals 13 residues, ends included. This CDR3 reads CSARTVNSYEQYY.

This sequence joins TRBV11-3 and TRBJ1-3, with a tentative D call TRBD1 (5 bases). This CDR3 is built from 15 residues. The germline CDR1 and CDR2 sequences are SGHNT and YENEEA. The V end lost 7 bases, the J end lost 4 bases, and 17 bases lay between the germline ends. CDR3 amino acids: CASNPAGTIGNTIYF. In DNA, the CDR3 is TGTGCCAGCAACCCAGCAGGGACCATAGGAAACACCATATATTTT.

CDR3 sequence: CASSPRDSYYGYTF. The CDR3 nucleotides read TGTGCCAGCAGCCCACGGGACTCCTACTATGGCTACACCTTC. The rearrangement links TRBV11-3 to TRBJ1-2, with a tentative D call TRBD1 (5 bases). CDR1 SGHNT and CDR2 YENEEA come from the germline V gene. CDR3 length: 14 residues. V lost 5 bases and J lost 3, with 13 bases in between.

This clonotype occurred once. The junction does not match germline at one end; this may be a read error. This chain connects TRBV6-6 to TRBJ1-5; D is unclear. In germline, CDR1 is MNHNY, CDR2 SVGAGI (reference sequence). This CDR3 region has 14 residues. The CDR3 spells CASSYSGRLQTQHF. As DNA, the CDR3 is TGTGCCAGCAGTTACTCTGGTAGGCTTCAGACCCAGCATTTT.

V is TRBV12-5 and J is TRBJ2-3; 8 bases map to TRBD2. The germline gives CDR1 LGHNT, CDR2 FRNRAP. The CDR3 length is 15 residues. V dropped 4 bases and J dropped 2; count of bases not matched to a gene: 5. CDR3 in amino acids: CASGSGLAPTDTQYF. CDR3 DNA sequence: TGTGCTAGTGGTTCTGGACTAGCCCCCACAGATACGCAGTATTTT.

The rearrangement joins TRBV6-2 or TRBV6-3 to TRBJ1-5; no clear D gene. CDR1 is MNHEY and CDR2 is SVGEGT in the germline V gene. Trimming removed 5 bases at V and 6 bases at J, with 29 bases between. This CDR3 comprises 19 residues. CDR3 DNA: TGTGCCAGCAGTCGGATGTTGGGGAGAATCGGCCCGGTCGGTCAGCCCCAGCATTTT. Its protein product is CASSRMLGRIGPVGQPQHF.

The chain carries TRBV12-3 or TRBV12-4 and TRBJ2-3; D possibly uses TRBD1 or TRBD2 (6 bases each). The CDR3 totals 17 residues. V was pared by 7 bases and J by 5 bases, with 25 bases between. The CDR3, as DNA: TGTGCCAGCACCCTACTAGCTGGGGGCCTCCACGGAGATACGCAGTATTTT. Its protein product is CASTLLAGGLHGDTQYF.

On this clonotype itself: A read error may account for a junction end that differs from germline. The chain carries TRBV6-5 and TRBJ2-7; weak D call: TRBD2 (5 bases). In germline, CDR1 is MNHEY, CDR2 SVGAGI. The CDR3 is 15 amino acids. The CDR3 region has the DNA TGTGCCAGCAATTACCTTGCGGGCCTTTCCTACGAGCAGTACTTC. Residues: CASNYLAGLSYEQYF.

The J gene is TRBJ2-6, the V gene TRBV12-3 or TRBV12-4; 9 nucleotides match TRBD1. V lost 10 bases to trimming and J lost 1 base; unmatched junction nucleotides: 8. This CDR3 has 16 amino acids. The CDR3 loop reads CANGDRGSSGANVLTF. The CDR3 DNA is TGTGCCAACGGAGACAGGGGGTCTTCTGGGGCCAACGTCCTGACTTTC.